A single sample is the source of the 19 T cell receptor beta chains below, sequenced in a study of blood T cell repertoires in COVID-19. Produced via immunoSEQ multiplex PCR; TCRdb's table is partial and in-frame only. The sample holds about 87,000 clones; more than 70% are singletons and the top ten take approximately 7%. The source material was peripheral blood. These receptors were obtained from a human donor with acute or convalescent COVID-19. The donor label of this sample is uncertain.

This chain joins TRBV18 and TRBJ2-7; TRBD1 matches at 10 bases. With V trimmed by 3 bases and J by 7 bases, 6 bases remained unmatched. The CDR3 length is 14 residues. The germline V gene has CDR1 KGHSH and CDR2 LQKENI. The CDR3: CASSPRQGAGEQYF. In nucleotides, the CDR3 is TGTGCCAGCTCACCCCGACAGGGGGCTGGGGAGCAGTACTTC.

The CDR3 DNA reads as TGTGCCATCAGTGGGGGGATTAGCGGAGGGGTCGCGAACACCGGGGAGCTGTTTTTT. It yields the protein CAISGGISGGVANTGELFF. V usage is TRBV10-3 and J usage is TRBJ2-2; perhaps TRBD2 as D (6 bases). V lost 4 bases and J lost 0, with 21 bases in between. Germline assignment: CDR1 ENHRY and CDR2 SYGVKD. The CDR3 length is 19 residues.

The chain employs TRBV28 and TRBJ1-1; D unclear. Germline V gene lookup returns CDR1 MDHEN and CDR2 SYDVKM. The CDR3 is made up of 15 amino acids. V was shortened by 4 bases and J by 2 bases, with 14 bases between the two germline ends. For the CDR3, the DNA is TGTGCCAGCAGTTCCCCGCTCTCAGGAAACACTGAAGCTTTCTTT. It specifies CASSSPLSGNTEAFF.

This clone came up once. The V gene is TRBV7-2, the J gene TRBJ2-7; 9 positions agree with TRBD1. CDR3 length: 14 residues. The V and J ends lost 4 bases and 3 bases, in that order; junction bases with no gene match: 4. Germline V lookup: CDR1 SGHTA, CDR2 FQGNSA. CDR3: CASSWTGADYEQYF. The CDR3 DNA reads TGTGCCAGCAGCTGGACAGGGGCGGACTACGAGCAGTACTTC.

This chain joins TRBV7-9 and TRBJ1-1; a possible D gene is TRBD1 (6 bases). V gave up 4 bases and J gave up 6 bases, with 15 bases separating them. Germline assignment: CDR1 SEHNR and CDR2 FQNEAQ (reference sequence). CDR3 size: 14 residues. In nucleotides, the CDR3 is TGTGCCAGCAGCTCTACAGGGATGCGGGCTGAAGCTTTCTTT. Translation gives CASSSTGMRAEAFF. Filled out from reference TRBV7-9 and TRBJ1-1, the complete variable domain reads DTGVSQNPRHKITKRGQNVTFRCDPISEHNRLYWYRQTLGQGPEFLTYFQNEAQLEKSRLLSDRFSAERPKGSFSTLEIQRTEQGDSAMYLCASSSTGMRAEAFFGQGTRLTVV.

This chain links TRBV18 with TRBJ1-2; D may be TRBD1 (6 bases). The CDR3 has 13 amino acids. The ends were cut back, 6 bases at V and 6 bases at J, with 14 bases in the middle. Germline V gives CDR1 KGHSH, CDR2 LQKENI. The CDR3 bases are TGTGCCAGCTCTTCCCTTAAGGGGGATGGCTACACCTTC. This encodes CASSSLKGDGYTF.

CDR3 amino acids: CASSPNRGTANYGYTF. CDR3 nucleotide sequence: TGTGCCAGCAGCCCCAACCGCGGGACAGCTAACTATGGCTACACCTTC. The chain carries TRBV7-3 and TRBJ1-2; 7 bases are shared with TRBD1. With V trimmed by 5 bases and J by 0 bases, 9 bases remained unmatched. The CDR3 runs 16 residues. In germline, CDR1 is SGHTA, CDR2 FQGTGA.

V gene TRBV6-5 combines with J gene TRBJ1-2, with no clear D. Germline assignment: CDR1 MNHEY and CDR2 SVGAGI. The CDR3 runs 14 residues. V lost 0 bases to trimming and J lost 8 bases, with 13 bases between them. The CDR3 here is CASSYSSAGRGYTF. CDR3 nucleotides: TGTGCCAGCAGTTACTCGAGTGCCGGTAGAGGCTACACCTTC.

This clone was seen a handful of times. The chain combines TRBV29-1 with TRBJ2-3, with D perhaps matching TRBD2 (7 bases). Trimming removed 1 base from V and 11 bases from J, with 13 bases in between. Germline CDR1 reads SQVTM; CDR2 reads ANQGSEA. The CDR3 loop spans 12 amino acids. The CDR3 DNA reads TGCAGCGTTGAAGGAGGGGGGGGCAAGCAGTATTTT. It codes for CSVEGGGGKQYF.

V and J are TRBV7-2 and TRBJ1-2; 8 bases agree with TRBD1. The trim removed 0 bases at V and 2 bases at J, leaving 11 bases unmatched. The V gene's germline CDR1 is SGHTA and CDR2 FQGNSA. The length of the CDR3 is 18 residues. The CDR3 sequence: CASSLAKDRDTANYGYTF. CDR3 DNA sequence: TGTGCCAGCAGCTTAGCAAAGGACAGGGACACCGCCAACTATGGCTACACCTTC. Full variable domain (missing parts from reference TRBV7-2 and TRBJ1-2): GAGVSQSPSNKVTEKGKDVELRCDPISGHTALYWYRQSLGQGLEFLIYFQGNSAPDKSGLPSDRFSAERTGGSVSTLTIQRTQQEDSAVYLCASSLAKDRDTANYGYTFGSGTRLTVV.

To note about this clone: The same CDR3 arises from other DNA sequences in this sample as well. CDR3 loop: CASSPRAETQYF. CDR3 nucleotides: TGTGCCAGCTCACCACGGGCGGAGACCCAGTACTTC. The rearrangement joins TRBV18 to TRBJ2-5; D is uncertain. V lost 1 base to trimming and J lost 5 bases, with 5 bases between them. Germline assignment: CDR1 KGHSH and CDR2 LQKENI. The CDR3 runs 12 residues.

V usage is TRBV28 and J usage is TRBJ2-7; 8 bases align to TRBD2. Germline CDR1 reads MDHEN; CDR2 reads SYDVKM. V shed 1 base, J shed 2 bases, and the junction held 4 bases outside the gene matches. The CDR3 has 15 amino acids. CDR3 sequence reads: CASSLYGGGTYEQYF. The CDR3 nucleotides read TGTGCCAGCAGTTTATATGGCGGGGGGACCTACGAGCAGTACTTC.

The V call is TRBV9, the J call TRBJ1-3; D gene uncertain. CDR1 and CDR2 (germline): SGDLS, YYNGEE. The V gene lost 7 bases and the J gene lost 5 bases, with 16 bases spanning the gap. The CDR3 contains 14 residues. CDR3 coding DNA: TGTGCCAGCGGAACGTCGGGAGCGCGAAACACCATATATTTT. This translates into CASGTSGARNTIYF. Full variable domain (remainder filled in from reference TRBV9 and TRBJ1-3): DSGVTQTPKHLITATGQRVTLRCSPRSGDLSVYWYQQSLDQGLQFLIQYYNGEERAKGNILERFSAQQFPDLHSELNLSSLELGDSALYFCASGTSGARNTIYFGEGSWLTVV.

This chain connects TRBV19 to TRBJ1-1; D uncertain. This CDR3 is 12 amino acids long. Germline CDR1 reads LNHDA; CDR2 reads SQIVND (reference sequence). Deletions cut 11 bases from V and 5 bases from J, with 15 bases between. For the CDR3, the DNA is TGTGCCGTAAGGGAAGGAGGGACTGAAGCTTTCTTT. It yields the protein CAVREGGTEAFF.

V usage is TRBV9 and J usage is TRBJ1-2; the D gene is possibly TRBD1 (5 bases). The CDR3 is made up of 18 amino acids. V dropped 2 bases and J dropped 9 bases, with 29 bases sitting between them. From germline, CDR1 is SGDLS and CDR2 YYNGEE. CDR3 nucleotide sequence: TGTGCCAGCAGCGTTAATCACCTCGGGGGTCCTCTCGTCGATCGCTACACCTTC. This sequence encodes CASSVNHLGGPLVDRYTF.

Here the CDR3 DNA reads TGCGCCAGCAGCTTGGTGGACAGGGGCTACAATGAGCAGTTCTTC. Translated: CASSLVDRGYNEQFF. The chain is built from TRBV5-1 and TRBJ2-1, with 9 bases fitting TRBD1. J gave up 3 bases and V 0 bases, and 1 base lay outside the gene matches. Germline assignment: CDR1 SGHRS and CDR2 YFSETQ. The CDR3 has 15 residues.

V usage is TRBV15 and J usage is TRBJ2-3; a weak D match, TRBD2 (6 bases). Germline values: CDR1 LNHNV, CDR2 YYDKDF (reference sequence). V was cut by 1 base and J by 4 bases, with 12 bases left in between. The length of the CDR3 is 15 residues. The CDR3: CATSRVRGAADTQYF. Here the CDR3 DNA reads TGTGCCACCAGCAGAGTCCGCGGGGCGGCAGATACGCAGTATTTT. The variable domain in full, with the rest retrieved from reference TRBV15 and TRBJ2-3, is DAMVIQNPRYQVTQFGKPVTLSCSQTLNHNVMYWYQQKSSQAPKLLFHYYDKDFNNEADTPDNFQSRRPNTSFCFLDIRSPGLGDTAMYLCATSRVRGAADTQYFGPGTRLTVL.

This rearrangement joins TRBV4-1 to TRBJ1-1; 8 bases are a match to TRBD1. The CDR3 loop spans 14 amino acids. Losses at the gene ends were 4 bases for V and 1 base for J; bases not matched to a gene: 2. Per the germline V gene, CDR1 is MGHRA and CDR2 is YSYEKL. CDR3 in amino acids: CASSPRGPNTEAFF. CDR3 DNA: TGCGCCAGCAGCCCCAGGGGGCCGAACACTGAAGCTTTCTTT.

V and J are TRBV5-1 and TRBJ2-3; TRBD2 aligns across 10 bases. With 4 bases clipped from V and 0 bases from J, the junction kept 2 bases outside the gene matches. This CDR3 region has 15 residues. Germline lookup yields CDR1 SGHRS and CDR2 YFSETQ. The CDR3 nucleotides read TGCGCCAGCAGCCAACTAGCGGGGAGCACAGATACGCAGTATTTT. Its translation: CASSQLAGSTDTQYF. Full variable domain (outside the CDR3, taken from reference TRBV5-1 and TRBJ2-3): KAGVTQTPRYLIKTRGQQVTLSCSPISGHRSVSWYQQTPGQGLQFLFEYFSETQRNKGNFPGRFSGRQFSNSRSEMNVSTLELGDSALYLCASSQLAGSTDTQYFGPGTRLTVL.